This paragraph covers one T cell receptor beta chain sequence. No antigen is known for it. The data were obtained in a study of regulatory T cells in long-lasting Graves disease. As for the study in general: Over 5 years of antithyroid drugs plus positive TSH receptor antibodies defined persistent Graves' disease. Broader study findings: TCR diversity was lower in persistent than newly diagnosed Graves' disease.

Time point specified: persistent/refractory GD, antithyroid drugs over 5 years with positive TRAb. Researchers made the TCR library from RNA that was extracted from PBMCs. In building TCR beta libraries, iRepertoire HTBI primers were used together with Arm-PCR of CDR3 regions. TCRdb passed the multiplex PCR reads through MiXCR, listing each CDR3 protein once. The table lists 350,000 to 500,000 distinct CDR3 sequences, around 20% of them singletons. Specimen: peripheral blood mononuclear cells (PBMCs), collected when the disease was refractory, from a patient treated with antithyroid drugs. This clonotype was sampled from a female donor with Graves disease.

Written as DNA, the CDR3 is TGTGCCAGCAGCCCTCCTAGCGGTCAGCACGTCTACGAGCAGTACTTC. This encodes CASSPPSGQHVYEQYF. The J gene is TRBJ2-7, the V gene TRBV7-9, with 7 positions matching TRBD2. Trimming at V came to 5 bases and at J to 3 bases, leaving 13 bases not matched to a gene. CDR3 length: 16 amino acids. Germline V gene lookup returns CDR1 SEHNR and CDR2 FQNEAQ (reference sequence).